The entry below describes one T cell receptor beta chain. An amount of RNA that ranged from roughly 0.45 to 1 ug was reverse transcribed with random hexamers. Via MiXCR, TCRdb re-called the immunoSEQ multiplex PCR reads, giving one row per CDR3 protein. The sample contains about 100,000 distinct CDR3 sequences, roughly 96% of which appear only once. From blood CD8+ and CD4+ T cells, the TCR beta chain was sequenced. This sample was included in a study of CD8 T cells in Susac syndrome. The CDR3 length is 16 residues. The V end lost 7 bases, the J end lost 2 bases, and 20 bases lay between the germline ends.

This receptor was taken from a human donor with Susac syndrome. V is TRBV12-3 or TRBV12-4 and J is TRBJ1-2; D perhaps matches TRBD1 (5 bases). The specimen was CD8+ T cells from PBMCs. DNA of the CDR3: TGTGCCAGCAACGGAGCTCGGGGCCCTGAGAACTATGGCTACACCTTC. Protein product: CASNGARGPENYGYTF.